The clone carrying this T cell receptor (beta chain) has more than one count but fewer than ten. The source of the sample is a study of human T cells and chemical hapten exposure. TCRdb analysed the RACE reads with MiXCR anew, one entry per CDR3 protein. The sample yields 85,000 to 120,000 distinct CDR3 sequences, 9% to 15% seen once. Described time point: pre-sensitization, week 0. As to treatment: therapeutic diphenylcyclopropenone sensitization with weekly scalp DPC. V lost 3 bases, J lost 5 bases, and 10 bases lay in between. This CDR3 has 13 amino acids. Germline V gene sequence: CDR1 KGHSH, CDR2 LQKENI.

The sequencing here drew on whole blood, taken in connection with sensitization to the hapten diphenylcyclopropenone (DPC). The TCR originated in a woman between 50 and 59 years old with alopecia areata. Some clones in this sample may be carry-over from other donors' samples. V is TRBV18 and J is TRBJ1-1; D not resolved. As DNA, the CDR3 is TGTGCCAGCTCACCGTCCCAGGAGACTGAAGCTTTCTTT. Translating gives CASSPSQETEAFF.